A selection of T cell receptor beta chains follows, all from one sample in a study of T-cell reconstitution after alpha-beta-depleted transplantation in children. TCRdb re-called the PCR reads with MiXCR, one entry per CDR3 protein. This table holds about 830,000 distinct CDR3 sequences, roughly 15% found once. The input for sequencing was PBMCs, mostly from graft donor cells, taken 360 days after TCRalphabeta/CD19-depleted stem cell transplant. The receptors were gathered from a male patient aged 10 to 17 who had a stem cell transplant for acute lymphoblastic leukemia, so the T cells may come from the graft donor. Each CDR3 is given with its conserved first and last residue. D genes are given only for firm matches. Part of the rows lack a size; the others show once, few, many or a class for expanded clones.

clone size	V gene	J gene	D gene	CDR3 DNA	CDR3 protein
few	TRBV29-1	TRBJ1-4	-	TGCAGCGTTCCTCTGGACTCAAATGAAAAACTGTTTTTT	CSVPLDSNEKLFF
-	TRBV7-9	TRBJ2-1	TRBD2	TGTGCCAGCAGCCCCCCCGGGGGGAGTGCCTACAATGAGCAGTTCTTC	CASSPPGGSAYNEQFF
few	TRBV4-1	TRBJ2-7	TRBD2	TGCGCCAGCAGCCAATTCGGACTAGACTACGAGCAGTACTTC	CASSQFGLDYEQYF
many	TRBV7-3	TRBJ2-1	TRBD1	TGTGCCAGCAGCTTGCTATCGGACAGGGGGAATGAGCAGTTCTTC	CASSLLSDRGNEQFF
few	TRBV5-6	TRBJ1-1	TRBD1	TGTGCCAGCAGCTGGAGGACAGGGGGCTTTAACACTGAAGCTTTCTTT	CASSWRTGGFNTEAFF
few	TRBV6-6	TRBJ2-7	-	TGTGCCAGTTCGGGCAGGGCAGCCTACGAGCAGTACTTC	CASSGRAAYEQYF
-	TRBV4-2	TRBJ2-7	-	TGTGCCAGCAGCCAAGATGAGGGGCCCGACGAGCAGTACTTC	CASSQDEGPDEQYF
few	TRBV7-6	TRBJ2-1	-	TGTGCCAGCAGCTTAGATGAGAGGGGCAATGAGCAGTTCTTC	CASSLDERGNEQFF
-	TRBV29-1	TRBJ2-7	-	TGCAGCGTCGGGACACCCCTGGGGTACGAGCAGTACTTC	CSVGTPLGYEQYF
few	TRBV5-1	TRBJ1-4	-	TGCGCCAGCAGCTCGGGGATGCAGGGTCGGTCAAATGAAAAACTGTTTTTT	CASSSGMQGRSNEKLFF
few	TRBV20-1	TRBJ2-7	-	TGCAGTGCTAGGTCTACAATCTACGAGCAGTACTTC	CSARSTIYEQYF
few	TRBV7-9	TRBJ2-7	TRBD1	TGTGCCAGCAGCTTAGGCGAACAGGGGTGGATTACCTACGAGCAGTACTTC	CASSLGEQGWITYEQYF
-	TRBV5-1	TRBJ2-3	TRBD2	TGCGCCAGCAGCGCCGGGACTAGCGGGGGCACAGATACGCAGTATTTT	CASSAGTSGGTDTQYF
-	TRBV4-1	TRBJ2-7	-	TGCGCCAGCAGCCAAGAATGGGCTGTTCTGTCCTCCTACGAGCAGTACTTC	CASSQEWAVLSSYEQYF
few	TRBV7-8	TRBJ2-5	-	TGTGCCAGCAGCTTAGTCCCAGCGGAAAAGACCCAGTACTTC	CASSLVPAEKTQYF
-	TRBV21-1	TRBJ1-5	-	TGTGCCAGCAGCAGGGAGACAGGGGGCGATCAGCCCCAGCATTTT	CASSRETGGDQPQHF
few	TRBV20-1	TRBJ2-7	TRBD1	TGCAGTGCTAGAACCGCGACAGGGGTGGTCTACGAGCAGTACTTC	CSARTATGVVYEQYF
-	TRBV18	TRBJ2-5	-	TGTGCCAGCTGCTTGTACCAAGAGACCCAGTACTTC	CASCLYQETQYF
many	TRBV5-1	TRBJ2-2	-	TGCGCCAGCAGCCGGCTAGCAGCGAACACCGGGGAGCTGTTTTTT	CASSRLAANTGELFF
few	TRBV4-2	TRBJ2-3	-	TGTGCCAGCAGCCAGCGACTAGGTTCTAGCACAGATACGCAGTATTTT	CASSQRLGSSTDTQYF
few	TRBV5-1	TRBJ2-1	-	TGCGCCAGCAGCCTAACTAGGTCCAATGAGCAGTTCTTC	CASSLTRSNEQFF
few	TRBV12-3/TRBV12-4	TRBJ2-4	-	TGTGCCAGCAGTTTAGGATATCCAGCCAAAAACATTCAGTACTTC	CASSLGYPAKNIQYF
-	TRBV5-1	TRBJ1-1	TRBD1	TGCGCCAGCAGCTCACCCGGGACAGGGGGCACTGAAGCTTTCTTT	CASSSPGTGGTEAFF
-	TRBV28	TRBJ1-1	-	TGTGCCAGCAGTCCGGCCTTTAACACTGAAGCTTTCTTT	CASSPAFNTEAFF
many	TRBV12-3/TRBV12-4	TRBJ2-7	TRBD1	TGTGCCAGCAGTCTCACAGGGGGCGATTACGAGCAGTACTTC	CASSLTGGDYEQYF
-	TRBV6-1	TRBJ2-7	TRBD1	TGTGCCAGCATCTTCCCGACAGGGGGGACCTACGAGCAGTACTTC	CASIFPTGGTYEQYF
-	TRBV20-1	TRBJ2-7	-	TGCAGTGCTACCTCTGCAGGTCCTCCCTACGAGCAGTACTTC	CSATSAGPPYEQYF
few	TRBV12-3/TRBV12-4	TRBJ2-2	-	TGTGCCAGCACCAACCTATTGGGTGGGAGGGGGGCGAACACCGGGGAGCTGTTTTTT	CASTNLLGGRGANTGELFF
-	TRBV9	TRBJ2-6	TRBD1	TGTGCCAGCAGCGGAGAGGACAGGGCATCGGGGGCCAACGTCCTGACTTTC	CASSGEDRASGANVLTF
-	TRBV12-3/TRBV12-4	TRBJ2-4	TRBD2	TGTACCAGCAGTTATGTGGCGGGAGGGCTCCGACTAGCCAAAAACATTCAGTACTTC	CTSSYVAGGLRLAKNIQYF